The 23 T cell receptor beta chains presented below share a single source sample, sequenced in a study of T cell responses to AZD1222 COVID-19 vaccine. Assay used: immunoSEQ multiplex PCR; TCRdb lists only in-frame clones, some missing. The sample lists 150,000 or so clones, about 93% occurring once. The sequencing here drew on peripheral blood, taken on day 0 of AZD1222 vaccination. Source of these receptors: an adult in good health.

The chain recombines TRBV6-5 with TRBJ2-7; 15 bases fit TRBD2. Germline assignment: CDR1 MNHEY and CDR2 SVGAGI. Losses at the gene ends were 8 bases for V and 4 bases for J; bases not matched to a gene: 6. The CDR3 has 15 residues. The CDR3 protein is CASARTSGRAYEQYF. In DNA, the CDR3 is TGTGCCAGCGCCCGGACTAGCGGGAGGGCTTACGAGCAGTACTTC.

This clone has just one count. The rearrangement joins TRBV9 to TRBJ1-3, with 7 bases that match TRBD1. This CDR3 is built from 16 residues. With V trimmed by 3 bases and J by 3 bases, 9 bases remained unmatched. Per the germline V gene, CDR1 is SGDLS and CDR2 is YYNGEE. The CDR3 sequence: CASSAEATGNGNTIYF. In nucleotides, the CDR3 is TGTGCCAGCAGCGCGGAGGCGACAGGGAATGGAAACACCATATATTTT.

The genes are TRBV12-3 or TRBV12-4 and TRBJ1-4; no reliable D call. V shed 3 bases and J shed 7 bases, with 6 bases lying between them. The CDR3 sequence is 12 residues long. In DNA, the CDR3 is TGTGCCAGCAGTTTGGACGGTGAAAAACTGTTTTTT. Its translation: CASSLDGEKLFF.

This chain joins TRBV27 and TRBJ2-1; no clear D gene. CDR3 size: 13 residues. Germline V gene lookup returns CDR1 MNHEY and CDR2 SMNVEV (reference sequence). Deletions cut 5 bases from V and 10 bases from J, with 15 bases between. The CDR3 coding sequence is TGTGCCAGCAGTCCAGGTTTTAGTTGGGAGCAGTTCTTC. Translated: CASSPGFSWEQFF.

This chain joins TRBV27 and TRBJ2-1; TRBD2 matches at 10 bases. Germline V gene data show CDR1 as MNHEY and CDR2 as SMNVEV (reference sequence). V gave up 2 bases and J gave up 0 bases; unmatched junction bases: 16. The CDR3 totals 21 residues. The CDR3 DNA reads TGTGCCAGCAGTTTACCCCTCGGACTAGCGGCCTGCGGAAGCTCCTACAATGAGCAGTTCTTC. It codes for CASSLPLGLAACGSSYNEQFF.

J is TRBJ1-6 and V is TRBV29-1, with 10 bases lining up with TRBD1. Trimming took 6 bases from V and 4 from J; bases not matched to a gene: 3. This CDR3 has 14 amino acids. Germline CDR1 and CDR2: SQVTM and ANQGSEA. The CDR3 DNA reads TGCAGCGTCCGGACAGGGGGATATAATTCACCCCTCCACTTT. This translates into CSVRTGGYNSPLHF.

V is TRBV23-1 and J is TRBJ1-5; the D gene is possibly TRBD1 (5 bases). TRBV23-1 is an ORF, with its function uncertain. V lost 0 bases and J 2 bases, leaving 5 bases between the germline ends. CDR3 length: 14 residues. The CDR3 is CASSQSQGNQPQHF. The CDR3 DNA sequence: TGCGCCAGCAGTCAATCACAGGGCAATCAGCCCCAGCATTTT.

The chain couples TRBV28 to TRBJ1-1; D unresolved. The CDR3 covers 15 residues. V lost 3 bases, J lost 0 bases, and 11 bases lay in between. CDR1 MDHEN and CDR2 SYDVKM come from the germline V gene. The CDR3 sequence: CASSFRRVVNTEAFF. The CDR3 DNA is TGTGCCAGCAGTTTTCGACGGGTCGTGAACACTGAAGCTTTCTTT.

This clone was observed a few times. The gene calls are TRBV6-5 and TRBJ1-3, with D maybe TRBD1 (5 bases). The V end was cut by 5 bases, the J end by 2 bases, with 7 bases between. Germline loops: CDR1 MNHEY, CDR2 SVGAGI. CDR3 length equals 13 residues. The CDR3 sequence is CASSRGAGNTIYF. The CDR3 nucleotides read TGTGCCAGCAGTAGAGGGGCTGGAAACACCATATATTTT.

This chain connects TRBV5-1 to TRBJ2-5; D perhaps matches TRBD2 (5 bases). Germline values: CDR1 SGHRS, CDR2 YFSETQ. CDR3 length: 14 residues. V lost 0 bases and J 4 bases, leaving 10 bases between the germline ends. CDR3 sequence: CASSLARLAETQYF. CDR3 DNA: TGCGCCAGCAGCTTGGCCCGGCTAGCAGAGACCCAGTACTTC.

The gene calls are TRBV27 and TRBJ2-7; D not certain. Germline loops: CDR1 MNHEY, CDR2 SMNVEV (reference sequence). With 8 bases removed from V and 0 bases from J, the gap between germline ends came to 11 bases. The CDR3 consists of 13 residues. The CDR3 loop is CASRPIGSYEQYF. CDR3 nucleotide sequence: TGTGCCAGCCGCCCAATTGGCTCCTACGAGCAGTACTTC.

J is TRBJ1-1 and V is TRBV7-8; TRBD1 aligns across 7 bases. CDR3 length: 14 amino acids. Germline V CDR1 and CDR2: SGHVS, FQNEAQ. The J segment lost 2 bases and the V segment lost 5 bases, leaving 5 bases of the junction unmatched. CDR3 in amino acids: CASSRTGFNTEAFF. The CDR3 nucleotides read TGTGCCAGCAGCCGGACAGGTTTTAACACTGAAGCTTTCTTT.

V gene TRBV3-1 (or the pseudogene TRBV3-2) combines with J gene TRBJ1-1; 8 bases are shared with TRBD1. V lost 3 bases to trimming and J lost 6 bases; unmatched junction nucleotides: 6. The CDR3 totals 14 residues. Germline assignment: CDR1 LGHDT and CDR2 YNNKEL (reference sequence). CDR3 DNA sequence: TGTGCCAGCAGCCATACAGACAGGGGTCCTGAAGCTTTCTTT. Translated: CASSHTDRGPEAFF.

This chain uses TRBV7-9 with TRBJ1-6; maybe TRBD1 (6 bases). CDR1 and CDR2 from the germline V gene are SEHNR and FQNEAQ (reference sequence). The length of the CDR3 is 14 residues. V dropped 6 bases and J dropped 4 bases, with 10 bases sitting between them. CDR3 DNA: TGTGCCAGCAGTTTCGGACAGTATAATTCACCCCTCCACTTT. It specifies CASSFGQYNSPLHF.

J is TRBJ2-7 and V is TRBV5-1, with unresolved D. Trimming took 0 bases from V and 6 from J, leaving 10 bases between them. The CDR3 extends over 13 amino acids. CDR1 is SGHRS and CDR2 is YFSETQ in the germline V gene. CDR3 region: CASSLEVDGEQYF. The DNA for the CDR3 is TGCGCCAGCAGCTTGGAGGTGGACGGCGAGCAGTACTTC.

This clone was observed a single time. Written as DNA, the CDR3 is TGTGCCAGCAGTGGGCGGACAGCTGTGGGGTCACCCCTCCACTTT. Amino acid sequence: CASSGRTAVGSPLHF. This chain connects TRBV2 to TRBJ1-6, with D possibly matching TRBD1 (6 bases). Germline V gene lookup returns CDR1 SNHLY and CDR2 FYNNEI. Trimming left V 4 bases short and J 10 bases short, with 17 bases between. The CDR3 contains 15 residues.

The rearrangement links TRBV28 to TRBJ2-7; 9 bases map to TRBD1. Germline V lookup: CDR1 MDHEN, CDR2 SYDVKM. V was pared by 6 bases and J by 6 bases, with 9 bases of the junction left unmatched. This CDR3 spans 14 amino acids. CDR3 residues: CASSRSGTGTEQYF. The CDR3 nucleotides are TGTGCCAGCAGCCGCTCCGGGACAGGGACCGAGCAGTACTTC.

The chain employs TRBV12-3 or TRBV12-4 and TRBJ1-4; weak D call: TRBD1 (5 bases). This CDR3 has 13 residues. The V end was cut by 2 bases, the J end by 8 bases, with 9 bases between. The CDR3 nucleotides are TGTGCCAGCAGTTTACCAGGGCACGAAAAACTGTTTTTT. As protein: CASSLPGHEKLFF.

The chain joins TRBV3-1 (or the pseudogene TRBV3-2) to TRBJ2-7; 10 bases agree with TRBD2. The CDR3 is made up of 15 amino acids. V lost 1 base to trimming and J lost 2 bases; unmatched junction nucleotides: 2. Germline CDR1 LGHDT, CDR2 YNNKEL (reference sequence). The CDR3 protein is CASSQGTSGAYEQYF. The CDR3 nucleotides read TGTGCCAGCAGCCAAGGGACTAGCGGAGCCTACGAGCAGTACTTC.

The V call is TRBV24-1, the J call TRBJ1-4; D not certain. The V end lost 3 bases, the J end lost 1 base, and 5 bases lay between the germline ends. CDR1 is KGHDR and CDR2 is SFDVKD in the germline V gene. There are 14 residues in the CDR3. The CDR3 spells CATSDKGTNEKLFF. The CDR3 nucleotides are TGTGCCACCAGTGATAAAGGAACTAATGAAAAACTGTTTTTT.

The chain recombines TRBV3-1 (or the pseudogene TRBV3-2) with TRBJ2-7; D uncertain. This CDR3 is built from 13 residues. Germline values: CDR1 LGHDT, CDR2 YNNKEL (reference sequence). V was trimmed by 1 base and J by 6 bases, leaving 10 bases between them. This CDR3 reads CASSQVVEAEQYF. CDR3 DNA sequence: TGTGCCAGCAGCCAAGTGGTAGAAGCCGAGCAGTACTTC.

The J gene is TRBJ2-1, the V gene TRBV2; possible D gene TRBD2, 6 bases. Trimming left V 8 bases short and J 8 bases short, with 16 bases between. In germline, CDR1 is SNHLY, CDR2 FYNNEI. The CDR3 is 13 residues long. The CDR3 spells CASWGPGGYEQFF. The CDR3 DNA reads TGTGCCAGCTGGGGCCCCGGAGGGTATGAGCAGTTCTTC. Based on the CDR3 plus reference TRBV2 and TRBJ2-1, the full variable domain is EPEVTQTPSHQVTQMGQEVILRCVPISNHLYFYWYRQILGQKVEFLVSFYNNEISEKSEIFDDQFSVERPDGSNFTLKIRSTKLEDSAMYFCASWGPGGYEQFFGPGTRLTVL.

The CDR3 reads CASRLGHGEGTDTQYF. CDR3 nucleotide sequence: TGTGCCAGCAGATTGGGACACGGAGAGGGCACAGATACGCAGTATTTT. The chain combines TRBV28 with TRBJ2-3, with D perhaps TRBD1 (6 bases). The ends were cut back, 6 bases at V and 1 base at J, with 17 bases in the middle. The CDR3 totals 16 residues. Germline V gene sequence: CDR1 MDHEN, CDR2 SYDVKM.